This T cell receptor beta chain was recovered during a study of blood T cell repertoires in COVID-19 (TCRdb year 2020). Looking at the study overall: The collaborator samples originated in the United States, Italy and Spain and spanned the acute and convalescent phases of COVID-19. Deeply sampled blood TCRbeta repertoires from subjects exposed to, actively infected with, or recovered from COVID-19 were included in the dataset. A freely available public database, intended as a resource for researchers studying the immune response to SARS-CoV-2, is where the repertoires were released. A de-identified subject ID, COVID-19 status, age in years and sex were almost always included in the sample metadata. Samples came from the ongoing ImmuneRACE study (first 160 participants) plus 1,254 subjects from 6 global collaborators. Where available, HLA class I and class II types were taken from metadata supplied by the sample provider and were not determined by assay-based typing. The material from the prospective study consisted of cDNA or gDNA derived from T cells, B-cell-depleted T cells, or PBMCs.

The paper as a whole reports these results and caveats: How much clinical and demographic metadata was included differed by source and by participant, and the metadata was provided uncurated.

As regards this clone: Its antigen remains unidentified. Base quality data are lacking; no much larger clone is found one base away.

V and J lose 1 base and 3 bases, and a span of 10 bases separates them. The germline V gene yields SNHLY for CDR1 and FYNNEI for CDR2. Spanning cysteine to phenylalanine, the CDR3 consists of 14 amino acids. Here the CDR3 DNA is all that survives: 42 bases in frame from base 1. The immunoSEQ Assay, a bias-controlled multiplex PCR, was used to amplify TCRbeta CDR3 regions from genomic DNA. In the paper's pipeline: Within the assay, amplification of reference gene primers was used to estimate how many nucleated cells each sample contained. To quantify the absolute abundance of each unique TCRbeta CDR3 rearrangement, sequence reads were collapsed and filtered. For each sample, productive Simpson clonality was calculated by taking the square root of Simpson's diversity index across productive rearrangements. The source is immuneACCESS, and TCRdb retained only in-frame sequences with V and J called. Part of the clones is not carried over; for the studies checked, unresolved V genes explain less than half of this, and the remainder is unexplained. V and J calls and clone size are those listed in that table; D and trimming were worked out from the DNA. Across this sample there are about 180,000 clones, with roughly four fifths seen only once. The ten most abundant clones make up 6.5% to 8.5% of the sample.

At one collaborating source in Seattle, patients were enrolled during active infection and were followed longitudinally through the course of disease. The collaborating institutions used their own protocols to collect whole blood in K2EDTA tubes. For TCRbeta analysis, collaborator samples were shipped as frozen whole blood, as isolated PBMCs, or as DNA extracted from either sample type. Sequencing was carried out using peripheral blood. The receptor's source is a woman between 65 and 79 years old with COVID-19, enrolled during active disease. The chain links TRBV2 with TRBJ2-7; the D segment could be TRBD1, given 6 matching bases. The DNA sequence reads TGTGCCAGCAGTGAAGGTTTAGGGGGCTACGAGCAGTACTTC. This codes for CASSEGLGGYEQYF. Beyond the CDR3, the reference TRBV2 and TRBJ2-7 genes provide the residues; the full variable domain reads: EPEVTQTPSHQVTQMGQEVILRCVPISNHLYFYWYRQILGQKVEFLVSFYNNEISEKSEIFDDQFSVERPDGSNFTLKIRSTKLEDSAMYFCASSEGLGGYEQYFGPGTRLTVT.